A few counts support the clone carrying this T cell receptor beta chain. Its antigen remains unknown. CDR3 length equals 13 residues. Trimming took 1 base from V and 6 from J, leaving 6 bases between them. Germline V CDR1 and CDR2: SGHTA, FQGNSA. These data come from a study of CD8 T cells in ankylosing spondylitis. Points from the study as a whole: The clones that were linked to disease were reported to be significantly enriched in matched synovial fluid samples from ankylosing spondylitis patients. As for the disease-linked clones, they showed a CD8+ phenotype and occurred at relatively low frequencies in peripheral blood. Earlier studies detected some motif variants in reactive arthritis synovial fluid and blood. One TCR beta motif, made up of eight or nine highly homologous variants, appeared characteristic of ankylosing spondylitis blood.

Library preparation for TCR beta used quantitative 5'-RACE with molecular barcodes. Using its own MiXCR run on the 5' RACE reads, TCRdb lists one record per CDR3 protein. The sample has about 450,000 distinct CDR3 sequences, roughly a quarter seen once. J is TRBJ1-4 and V is TRBV7-2; no reliable D call. The sample comprised blood, either unsorted or a sorted T cell fraction (not recorded which). The source of this sequence is a male donor with ankylosing spondylitis. CDR3 sequence: CASSLVFDEKLFF. The CDR3, as DNA: TGTGCCAGCAGCTTAGTATTCGATGAAAAACTGTTTTTT.